The 26 T cell receptor beta chains reported below all come from one sample, sequenced in a study of blood T cells in healthy people across ages. A second PCR of about 7 to 11 cycles used a sample-barcoded 5' primer and a J-beta primer mix. MiXCR was run by TCRdb on the 5' RACE reads, yielding one entry per CDR3 protein. The sample lists under 700,000 distinct CDR3 sequences, less than 25% occurring once. A further study also used this sample, focusing on T cells of mothers and their children.

Sequencing input: blood. The receptors were sampled from a boy under 18 in good health.

This chain connects TRBV6-2 or TRBV6-3 to TRBJ2-7; 7 bases are shared with TRBD1. Germline loops: CDR1 MNHEY, CDR2 SVGEGT. Losses at the gene ends were 6 bases for V and 6 bases for J; bases not matched to a gene: 8. This CDR3 has 13 amino acids. The CDR3, as DNA: TGTGCCAGCAGGGATCCGACAGGGTGCGAGCAGTACTTC. This encodes CASRDPTGCEQYF.

This rearrangement joins TRBV5-5 to TRBJ2-7; the D gene is possibly TRBD2 (6 bases). Looked up from germline, CDR1 is SGHKS and CDR2 is YYEKEE (reference sequence). V lost 1 base, J lost 6 bases, and 14 bases lay in between. CDR3 size: 14 residues. The CDR3 protein is CASSLRQPAGEQYF. CDR3 DNA sequence: TGTGCCAGCAGCTTGAGACAGCCAGCGGGCGAGCAGTACTTC.

Of note for this clonotype: Because the CDR3 is missing its conserved closing phenylalanine or tryptophan, this is likely a read error. It is unclear where the CDR3 begins or ends on the DNA, so no DNA is shown, and the CDR3 is as TCRdb lists it. The gene calls are TRBV25-1 and TRBJ2-2; TRBD1 reflects the table's D call only, with no check against the DNA. The CDR3 has 14 residues if both end residues are counted. CDR1 is MGHDK and CDR2 is SYGVNS in the germline V gene. The CDR3: CASSEQGDTGELLS.

This clonotype has just a few counts. The chain couples TRBV12-3 or TRBV12-4 to TRBJ2-7, with D tentatively TRBD1 or TRBD2 (5 bases each). V lost 7 bases, J lost 7 bases, and 17 bases lay in between. The CDR3 has 13 amino acids. The CDR3: CASTLNRDGEQYF. CDR3 DNA: TGTGCCAGCACCTTAAACCGGGACGGGGAGCAGTACTTC.

The CDR3 DNA follows: TGTGCCAGCAGCTTAGGGGGGGCAGGCTATAATTCACCCCTCCACTTT. It specifies CASSLGGAGYNSPLHF. The V call is TRBV7-2, the J call TRBJ1-6, with D perhaps matching TRBD1 (6 bases). Trimming left V 1 base short and J 3 bases short, with 10 bases between. Germline loops: CDR1 SGHTA, CDR2 FQGNSA. The CDR3 runs to 16 residues.

The chain employs TRBV7-9 and TRBJ1-1; D unresolved. CDR1 is SEHNR, CDR2 FQNEAQ, per germline (reference sequence). Trimming pared 5 bases from V and 3 bases from J, leaving 13 bases between. This CDR3 region has 14 residues. CDR3: CASSPYMWDTEAFF. Here the CDR3 DNA reads TGTGCCAGCAGCCCCTACATGTGGGACACTGAAGCTTTCTTT.

This clonotype occurred a few times. The V call is TRBV28, the J call TRBJ2-3, with a possible D match to TRBD1 (6 bases). Looked up from germline, CDR1 is MDHEN and CDR2 is SYDVKM. The CDR3 extends over 16 amino acids. With 4 bases removed from V and 0 bases from J, the gap between germline ends came to 14 bases. The CDR3 DNA is TGTGCCAGCAGTTCCCCAGGGGAACGTAGCACAGATACGCAGTATTTT. Translated: CASSSPGERSTDTQYF.

CDR3 in amino acids: CSASGSSGAHSYQETQYF. The CDR3, as DNA: TGCAGTGCTAGTGGGTCTAGCGGGGCACACTCTTACCAAGAGACCCAGTACTTC. The rearrangement links TRBV20-1 to TRBJ2-5; 9 bases agree with TRBD2. The CDR3 runs to 18 residues. Germline loops: CDR1 DFQATT, CDR2 SNEGSKA (reference sequence). V trimming: 3 bases; J trimming: 0 bases; junction bases outside the gene matches: 14.

The rearrangement links TRBV7-3 to TRBJ2-5, with 9 bases fitting TRBD2. The J call could be wrong; TRBJ2-1 is a better fit for the DNA end. This CDR3 is 15 amino acids long. Germline V CDR1 and CDR2: SGHTA, FQGTGA. The CDR3 sequence: CASSPRAGGINEQFF. The CDR3 DNA is TGTGCCAGCAGCCCTCGGGCGGGAGGGATCAATGAGCAGTTCTTC.

The V and J genes are TRBV29-1 and TRBJ2-7; 7 nucleotides align to TRBD2. The ends lost 4 bases at V and 2 bases at J; junction bases unmatched: 8. CDR1 and CDR2 (germline): SQVTM, ANQGSEA. This CDR3 comprises 14 residues. This CDR3 is CSVVFGGRAYEQYF. In nucleotides, the CDR3 is TGCAGCGTTGTGTTCGGCGGGAGAGCCTACGAGCAGTACTTC.

This clonotype was counted a few times. DNA of the CDR3: TGTGCCAGCAGCCTCCAAAACCTCCTCTCCTACGAGCAGTACTTC. As protein: CASSLQNLLSYEQYF. The rearrangement uses TRBV7-2 and TRBJ2-7; D remains ambiguous. V was cut by 5 bases and J by 0 bases, with 14 bases left in between. This CDR3 has 15 amino acids. Per the germline V gene, CDR1 is SGHTA and CDR2 is FQGNSA. Supplemented by reference TRBV7-2 and TRBJ2-7, the full variable domain reads GAGVSQSPSNKVTEKGKDVELRCDPISGHTALYWYRQSLGQGLEFLIYFQGNSAPDKSGLPSDRFSAERTGGSVSTLTIQRTQQEDSAVYLCASSLQNLLSYEQYFGPGTRLTVT.

The gene calls are TRBV7-9 and TRBJ1-5; the D gene is possibly TRBD1 (5 bases). This CDR3 contains 16 residues. V was clipped by 5 bases and J by 0 bases, with 14 bases between them. Germline CDR1 and CDR2: SEHNR and FQNEAQ (reference sequence). This CDR3 reads CASSGAGPNSNQPQHF. The CDR3 DNA follows: TGTGCCAGCAGCGGGGCCGGGCCCAATAGCAATCAGCCCCAGCATTTT.

This chain connects TRBV12-3 or TRBV12-4 to TRBJ2-1; TRBD2 matches at 10 bases. V shed 6 bases, J shed 6 bases, and the junction held 8 bases outside the gene matches. The CDR3 is made up of 15 amino acids. CDR3 residues: CASRDRTSGFNEQFF. The CDR3 DNA is TGTGCCAGCAGGGATCGGACTAGCGGATTCAATGAGCAGTTCTTC.

There are a few counts of this clonotype. An end of the junction differs from the germline gene, which may be a read error. This chain links TRBV7-3 with TRBJ2-2; the D gene is possibly TRBD2 (6 bases). CDR1 and CDR2 from the germline V gene are SGHTA and FQGTGA. The CDR3 is made up of 16 amino acids. In DNA, the CDR3 is TGTGCCAGCAGTCCGACCGGGGTAACGAACACCGGGGGGCTGTTTTTT. Translated: CASSPTGVTNTGGLFF.

The V and J genes are TRBV20-1 and TRBJ2-7; perhaps TRBD1 as D (6 bases). V lost 5 bases to trimming and J lost 2 bases, with 13 bases between them. The CDR3 has 13 amino acids. Germline CDR1 and CDR2: DFQATT and SNEGSKA (reference sequence). CDR3 coding DNA: TGCAGTGCTTCCGGGACACGGGCCTACGAGCAGTACTTC. Protein sequence: CSASGTRAYEQYF.

This clonotype was seen ten or more times. The V and J genes are TRBV12-3 or TRBV12-4 and TRBJ2-1; TRBD1 matches at 7 bases. CDR3 length equals 13 residues. Trimming at V came to 6 bases and at J to 8 bases, leaving 7 bases not matched to a gene. Here the CDR3 reads CASSQTGYDEQFF. CDR3 bases: TGTGCCAGCAGCCAGACAGGGTACGATGAGCAGTTCTTC.

A few counts support this clonotype. The CDR3 protein is CASSLALSYNEKLFF. The CDR3, as DNA: TGTGCCAGCAGCTTAGCGCTCAGCTACAATGAAAAACTGTTTTTT. The V call is TRBV7-9, the J call TRBJ1-4; D not resolved. The CDR3 covers 15 residues. The germline V gene encodes CDR1 SEHNR and CDR2 FQNEAQ (reference sequence). Trimming stripped 0 bases from V and 5 bases from J, with 10 bases between. Drawing the rest from reference TRBV7-9 and TRBJ1-4, the complete variable domain is DTGVSQNPRHKITKRGQNVTFRCDPISEHNRLYWYRQTLGQGPEFLTYFQNEAQLEKSRLLSDRFSAERPKGSFSTLEIQRTEQGDSAMYLCASSLALSYNEKLFFGSGTQLSVL.

This rearrangement joins TRBV3-1 to TRBJ2-3; 7 bases map to TRBD1. This CDR3 contains 15 residues. V lost 2 bases and J lost 2; bases outside the gene matches: 4. Germline V gene sequence: CDR1 LGHDT, CDR2 YNNKEL (reference sequence). CDR3 bases: TGTGCCAGCAGCCAACGACAGGGTCCCACAGATACGCAGTATTTT. This sequence encodes CASSQRQGPTDTQYF.

The count of this clonotype is one. The chain employs TRBV7-2 and TRBJ1-4; no definite D call. V was cut by 0 bases and J by 2 bases, with 10 bases left in between. CDR1 is SGHTA and CDR2 is FQGNSA in the germline V gene. This CDR3 has 16 residues. The CDR3 coding sequence is TGTGCCAGCAGCTTAGCCCTGTGGCAGACTAATGAAAAACTGTTTTTT. It encodes CASSLALWQTNEKLFF. Based on the CDR3 plus reference TRBV7-2 and TRBJ1-4, the full variable domain is GAGVSQSPSNKVTEKGKDVELRCDPISGHTALYWYRQSLGQGLEFLIYFQGNSAPDKSGLPSDRFSAERTGGSVSTLTIQRTQQEDSAVYLCASSLALWQTNEKLFFGSGTQLSVL.

The CDR3 DNA follows: TGCGCCAGCAGCCAACCGGACAGGGTGAGCGAGCAGTTCTTC. This encodes CASSQPDRVSEQFF. The J gene is TRBJ2-1, the V gene TRBV4-3; 8 bases match TRBD1. With 2 bases clipped from V and 10 bases from J, the junction kept 7 bases outside the gene matches. Germline V CDR1 and CDR2: LGHNA, YSLEER. The CDR3 sequence is 14 residues long.

This clonotype was detected only a few times. The genes are TRBV6-1 and TRBJ2-5, with D unresolved. TRBJ2-7 explains the end of the DNA better; the J call may be wrong. This CDR3 has 13 residues. In germline, CDR1 is MNHNS, CDR2 SASEGT. The DNA for the CDR3 is TGTGCCAGCAGCGCAGCGCAGGCCTACGAGCAGTACTTC. Its translation: CASSAAQAYEQYF.

A few counts support this clonotype. V and J are TRBV5-1 and TRBJ1-3; D unclear. This CDR3 is built from 15 residues. The ends were cut back, 0 bases at V and 0 bases at J, with 7 bases in the middle. Germline values: CDR1 SGHRS, CDR2 YFSETQ. CDR3 loop: CASSLEQSSGNTIYF. The CDR3 DNA reads TGCGCCAGCAGCTTGGAACAGTCCTCTGGAAACACCATATATTTT.

The genes are TRBV20-1 and TRBJ2-7; 7 bases map to TRBD2. The CDR3 sequence is 17 residues long. Germline CDR1 DFQATT, CDR2 SNEGSKA (reference sequence). V dropped 6 bases and J dropped 2; count of bases not matched to a gene: 19. DNA for the CDR3: TGCAGTGCGAGGGCGGATATCTATGCTAGCGGCGCCTACGAGCAGTACTTC. Its translation: CSARADIYASGAYEQYF.

The chain has TRBV27 and TRBJ2-1; D gene ambiguous. The CDR3 length is 13 residues. Germline CDR1 and CDR2: MNHEY and SMNVEV (reference sequence). V lost 10 bases and J 4 bases, leaving 14 bases between the germline ends. CDR3 region: CATAGGSYNEQFF. The CDR3 DNA reads as TGTGCCACCGCAGGCGGCTCTTACAATGAGCAGTTCTTC.

There are many counts of this clonotype. J is TRBJ2-7 and V is TRBV7-2; 8 bases line up with TRBD1. The V segment lost 5 bases and the J segment 2 bases; nucleotides outside the gene matches: 8. The CDR3 length is 15 residues. Per the germline V gene, CDR1 is SGHTA and CDR2 is FQGNSA. This CDR3 reads CASSQGQGPTYEQYF. The CDR3 region has the DNA TGTGCCAGCAGCCAAGGACAGGGCCCGACCTACGAGCAGTACTTC.

V usage is TRBV5-5 and J usage is TRBJ2-7; D not certain. The CDR3 runs to 16 residues. Germline values: CDR1 SGHKS, CDR2 YYEKEE (reference sequence). Trimming took 3 bases from V and 0 from J, leaving 16 bases between them. The CDR3 protein is CASSSLLGTSSYEQYF. CDR3 bases: TGTGCCAGCAGCTCCCTACTGGGAACATCCTCCTACGAGCAGTACTTC.